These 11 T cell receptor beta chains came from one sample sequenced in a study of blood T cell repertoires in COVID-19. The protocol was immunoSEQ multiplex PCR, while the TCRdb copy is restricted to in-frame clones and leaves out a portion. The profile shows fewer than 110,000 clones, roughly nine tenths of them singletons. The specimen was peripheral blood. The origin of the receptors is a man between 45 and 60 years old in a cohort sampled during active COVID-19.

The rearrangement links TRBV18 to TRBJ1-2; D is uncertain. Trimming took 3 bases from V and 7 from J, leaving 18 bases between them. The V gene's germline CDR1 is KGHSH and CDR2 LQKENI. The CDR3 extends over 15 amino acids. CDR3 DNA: TGTGCCAGCTCACCCTCCCCCGGACTGTTGGCTGGCTACACCTTC. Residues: CASSPSPGLLAGYTF.

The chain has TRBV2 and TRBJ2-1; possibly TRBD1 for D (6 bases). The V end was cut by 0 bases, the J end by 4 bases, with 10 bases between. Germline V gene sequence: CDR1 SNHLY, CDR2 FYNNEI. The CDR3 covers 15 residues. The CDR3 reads CASSEASGVYNEQFF. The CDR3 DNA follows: TGTGCCAGCAGTGAAGCTTCAGGGGTTTACAATGAGCAGTTCTTC.

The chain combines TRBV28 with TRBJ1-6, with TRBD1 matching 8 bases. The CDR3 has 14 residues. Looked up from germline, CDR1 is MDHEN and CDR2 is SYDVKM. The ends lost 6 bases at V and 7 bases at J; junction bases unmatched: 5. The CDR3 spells CASSWTGLNSPLHF. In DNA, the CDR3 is TGTGCCAGCAGCTGGACAGGGTTGAATTCACCCCTCCACTTT. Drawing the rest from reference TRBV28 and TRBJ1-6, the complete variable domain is DVKVTQSSRYLVKRTGEKVFLECVQDMDHENMFWYRQDPGLGLRLIYFSYDVKMKEKGDIPEGYSVSREKKERFSLILESASTNQTSMYLCASSWTGLNSPLHFGNGTRLTVT.

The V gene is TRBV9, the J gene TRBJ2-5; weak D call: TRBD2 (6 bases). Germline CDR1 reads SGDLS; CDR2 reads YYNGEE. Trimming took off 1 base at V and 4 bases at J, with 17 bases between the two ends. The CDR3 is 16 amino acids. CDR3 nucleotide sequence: TGTGCCAGCAGCGTAAGTCAGTCCGGGGGACTAGAGACCCAGTACTTC. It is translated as CASSVSQSGGLETQYF.

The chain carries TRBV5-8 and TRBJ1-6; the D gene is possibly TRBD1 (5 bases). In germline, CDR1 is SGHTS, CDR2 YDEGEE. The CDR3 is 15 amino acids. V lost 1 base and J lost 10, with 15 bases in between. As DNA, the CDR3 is TGTGCCAGCAGCTTGCGAGACAGAGGTTACTCACCCCTCCACTTT. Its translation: CASSLRDRGYSPLHF.

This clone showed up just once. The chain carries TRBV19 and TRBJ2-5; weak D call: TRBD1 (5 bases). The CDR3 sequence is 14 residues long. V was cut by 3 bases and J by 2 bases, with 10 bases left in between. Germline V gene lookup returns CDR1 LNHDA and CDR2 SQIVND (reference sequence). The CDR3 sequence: CASSITGRQETQYF. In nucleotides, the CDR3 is TGTGCCAGTAGTATTACAGGAAGGCAAGAGACCCAGTACTTC.

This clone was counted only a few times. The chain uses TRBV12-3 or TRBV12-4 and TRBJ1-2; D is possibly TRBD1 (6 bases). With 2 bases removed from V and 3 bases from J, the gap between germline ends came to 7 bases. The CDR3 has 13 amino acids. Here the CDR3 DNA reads TGTGCCAGCAGTTTACAGGGGTACTATGGCTACACCTTC. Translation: CASSLQGYYGYTF.

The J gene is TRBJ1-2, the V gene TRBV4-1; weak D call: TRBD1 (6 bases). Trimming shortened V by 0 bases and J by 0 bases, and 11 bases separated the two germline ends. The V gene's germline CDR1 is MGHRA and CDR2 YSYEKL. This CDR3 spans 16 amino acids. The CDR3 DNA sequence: TGCGCCAGCAGCCAAGATACGCACAGGGCTAACTATGGCTACACCTTC. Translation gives CASSQDTHRANYGYTF.

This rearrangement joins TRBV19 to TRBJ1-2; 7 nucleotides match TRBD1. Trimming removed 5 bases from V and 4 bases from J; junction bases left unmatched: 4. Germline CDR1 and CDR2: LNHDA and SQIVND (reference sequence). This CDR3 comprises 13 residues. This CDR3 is CASSEGQSYGYTF. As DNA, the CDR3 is TGTGCCAGTAGTGAGGGACAGAGCTATGGCTACACCTTC.

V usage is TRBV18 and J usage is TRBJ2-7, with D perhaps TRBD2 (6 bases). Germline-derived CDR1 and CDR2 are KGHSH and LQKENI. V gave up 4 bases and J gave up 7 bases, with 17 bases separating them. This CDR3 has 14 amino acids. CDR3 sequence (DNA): TGTGCCAGCTCACAGGACGGCCTAAGCGGGGAGCAGTACTTC. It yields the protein CASSQDGLSGEQYF. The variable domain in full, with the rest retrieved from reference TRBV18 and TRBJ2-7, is NAGVMQNPRHLVRRRGQEARLRCSPMKGHSHVYWYRQLPEEGLKFMVYLQKENIIDESGMPKERFSAEFPKEGPSILRIQQVVRGDSAAYFCASSQDGLSGEQYFGPGTRLTVT.

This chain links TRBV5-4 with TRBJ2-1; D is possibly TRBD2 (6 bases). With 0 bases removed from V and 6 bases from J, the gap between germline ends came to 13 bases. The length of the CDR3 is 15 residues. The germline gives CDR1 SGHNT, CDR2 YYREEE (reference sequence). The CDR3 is CASSLAGTATNEQFF. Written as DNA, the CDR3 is TGTGCCAGCAGCTTGGCTGGGACTGCTACCAATGAGCAGTTCTTC.